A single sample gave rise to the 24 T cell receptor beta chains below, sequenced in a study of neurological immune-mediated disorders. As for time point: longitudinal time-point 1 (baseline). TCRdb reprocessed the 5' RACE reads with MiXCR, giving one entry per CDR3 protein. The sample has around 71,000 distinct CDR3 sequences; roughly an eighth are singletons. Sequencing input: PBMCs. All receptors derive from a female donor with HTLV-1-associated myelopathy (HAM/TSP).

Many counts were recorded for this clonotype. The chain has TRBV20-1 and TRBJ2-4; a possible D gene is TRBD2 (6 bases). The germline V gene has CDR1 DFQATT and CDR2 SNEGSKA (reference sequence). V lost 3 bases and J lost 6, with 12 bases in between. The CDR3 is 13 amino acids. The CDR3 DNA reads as TGCAGTGCTAGGGAGGGTTACGGAAACATTCAGTACTTC. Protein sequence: CSAREGYGNIQYF.

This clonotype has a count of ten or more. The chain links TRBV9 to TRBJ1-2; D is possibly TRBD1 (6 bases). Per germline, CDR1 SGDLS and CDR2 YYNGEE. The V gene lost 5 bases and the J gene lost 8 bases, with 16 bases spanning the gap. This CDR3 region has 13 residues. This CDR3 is CASSGHRGQGYTF. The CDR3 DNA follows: TGTGCCAGCAGTGGACATCGGGGGCAAGGCTACACCTTC. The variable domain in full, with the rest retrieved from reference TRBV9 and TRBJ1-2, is DSGVTQTPKHLITATGQRVTLRCSPRSGDLSVYWYQQSLDQGLQFLIQYYNGEERAKGNILERFSAQQFPDLHSELNLSSLELGDSALYFCASSGHRGQGYTFGSGTRLTVV.

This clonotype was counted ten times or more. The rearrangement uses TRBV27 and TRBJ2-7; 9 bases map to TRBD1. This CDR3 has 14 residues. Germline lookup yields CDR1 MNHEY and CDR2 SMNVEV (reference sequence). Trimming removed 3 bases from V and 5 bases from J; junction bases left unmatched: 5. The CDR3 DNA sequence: TGTGCCAGCAGTTTGGGACAGGGCTACCACGAGCAGTACTTC. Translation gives CASSLGQGYHEQYF.

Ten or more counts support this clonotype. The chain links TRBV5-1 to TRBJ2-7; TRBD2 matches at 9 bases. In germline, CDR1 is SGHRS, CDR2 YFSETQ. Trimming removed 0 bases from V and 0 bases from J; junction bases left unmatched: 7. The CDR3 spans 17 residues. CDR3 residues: CASSLGLAAPSSYEQYF. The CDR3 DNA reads TGCGCCAGCAGCTTGGGACTAGCGGCCCCTAGCTCCTACGAGCAGTACTTC.

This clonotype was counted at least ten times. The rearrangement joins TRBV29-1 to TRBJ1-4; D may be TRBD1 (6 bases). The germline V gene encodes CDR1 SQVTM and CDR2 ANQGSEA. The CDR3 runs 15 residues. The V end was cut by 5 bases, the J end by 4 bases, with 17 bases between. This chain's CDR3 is CSVCIRTAGNEKLFF. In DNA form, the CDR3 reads TGCAGCGTTTGTATTCGGACAGCGGGTAATGAAAAACTGTTTTTT.

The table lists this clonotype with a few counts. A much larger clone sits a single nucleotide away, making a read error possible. The CDR3 nucleotides are TGCAGTGTTAGACCGCCCCTCGGGACAGGGGGCCACGAGCAGTACTTC. Residues: CSVRPPLGTGGHEQYF. V gene TRBV20-1 combines with J gene TRBJ2-7; 12 positions agree with TRBD1. The CDR3 has 16 residues. Germline CDR1 and CDR2: DFQATT and SNEGSKA (reference sequence).

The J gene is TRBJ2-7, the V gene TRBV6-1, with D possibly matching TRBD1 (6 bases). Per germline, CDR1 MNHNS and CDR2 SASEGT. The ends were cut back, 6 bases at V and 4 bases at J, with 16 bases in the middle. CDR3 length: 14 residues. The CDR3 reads CASRDLTGSYEQYF. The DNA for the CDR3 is TGTGCCAGCAGGGATTTGACAGGATCGTACGAGCAGTACTTC.

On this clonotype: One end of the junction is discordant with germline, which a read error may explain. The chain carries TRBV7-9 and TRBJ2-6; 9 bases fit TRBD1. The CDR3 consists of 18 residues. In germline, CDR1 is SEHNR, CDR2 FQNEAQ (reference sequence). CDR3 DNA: TGTGCCAGTAGATATACCGGGACAGGGTGGGCTGGGGCCAAAGTCCTGACTTTC. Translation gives CASRYTGTGWAGAKVLTF.

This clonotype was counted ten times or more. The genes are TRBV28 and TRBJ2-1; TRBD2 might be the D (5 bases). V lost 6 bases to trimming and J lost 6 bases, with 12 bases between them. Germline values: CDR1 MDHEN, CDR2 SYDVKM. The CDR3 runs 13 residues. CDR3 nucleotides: TGTGCCAGCAGCCCGCCTCGGGGCAATGAGCAGTTCTTC. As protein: CASSPPRGNEQFF.

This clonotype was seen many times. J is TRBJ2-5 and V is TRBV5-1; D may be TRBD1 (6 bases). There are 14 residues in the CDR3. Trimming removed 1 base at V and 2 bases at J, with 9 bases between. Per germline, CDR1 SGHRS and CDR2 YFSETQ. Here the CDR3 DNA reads TGCGCCAGCAGCTTGAACGGACAGCAAGAGACCCAGTACTTC. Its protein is CASSLNGQQETQYF. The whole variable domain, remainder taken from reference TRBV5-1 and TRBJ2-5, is KAGVTQTPRYLIKTRGQQVTLSCSPISGHRSVSWYQQTPGQGLQFLFEYFSETQRNKGNFPGRFSGRQFSNSRSEMNVSTLELGDSALYLCASSLNGQQETQYFGPGTRLLVL.

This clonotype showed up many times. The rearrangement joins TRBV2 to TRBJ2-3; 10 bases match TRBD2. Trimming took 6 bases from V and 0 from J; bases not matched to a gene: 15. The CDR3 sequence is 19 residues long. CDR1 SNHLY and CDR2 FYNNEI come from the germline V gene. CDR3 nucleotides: TGTGCCAGCAGCCACGCCCGCCCGACTAGCGGGCCCAGCACAGATACGCAGTATTTT. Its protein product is CASSHARPTSGPSTDTQYF.

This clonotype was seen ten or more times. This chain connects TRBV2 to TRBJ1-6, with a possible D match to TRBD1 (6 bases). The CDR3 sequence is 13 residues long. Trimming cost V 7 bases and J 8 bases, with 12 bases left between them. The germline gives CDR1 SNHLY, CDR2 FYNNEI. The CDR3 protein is CASKGQGYSPLHF. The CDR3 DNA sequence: TGTGCCAGCAAGGGCCAGGGGTATTCACCCCTCCACTTT.

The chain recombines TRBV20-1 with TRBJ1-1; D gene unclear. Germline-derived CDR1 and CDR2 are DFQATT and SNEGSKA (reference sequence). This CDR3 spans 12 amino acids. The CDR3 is CSVRHLNTEAFF. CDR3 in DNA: TGCAGCGTTCGACACCTGAACACTGAAGCTTTCTTT.

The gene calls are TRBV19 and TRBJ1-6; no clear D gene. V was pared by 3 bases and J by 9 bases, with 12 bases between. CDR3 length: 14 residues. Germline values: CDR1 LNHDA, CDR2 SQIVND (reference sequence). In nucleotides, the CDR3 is TGTGCCAGTAGTATTTACAGTTCGGGTTCACCCCTCCACTTT. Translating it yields CASSIYSSGSPLHF.

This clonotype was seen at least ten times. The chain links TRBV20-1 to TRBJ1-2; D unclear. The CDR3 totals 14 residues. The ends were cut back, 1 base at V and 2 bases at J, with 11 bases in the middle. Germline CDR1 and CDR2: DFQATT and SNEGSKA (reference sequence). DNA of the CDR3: TGCAGTGCTAGAGCCGGCCACTCAAACTATGGCTACACCTTC. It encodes CSARAGHSNYGYTF.

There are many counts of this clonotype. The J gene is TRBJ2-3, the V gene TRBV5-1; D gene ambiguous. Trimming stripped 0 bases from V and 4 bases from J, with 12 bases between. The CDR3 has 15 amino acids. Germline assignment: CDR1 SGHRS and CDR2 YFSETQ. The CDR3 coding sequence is TGCGCCAGCAGCTTGGGTCAGATCGTCGCAGATACGCAGTATTTT. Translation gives CASSLGQIVADTQYF.

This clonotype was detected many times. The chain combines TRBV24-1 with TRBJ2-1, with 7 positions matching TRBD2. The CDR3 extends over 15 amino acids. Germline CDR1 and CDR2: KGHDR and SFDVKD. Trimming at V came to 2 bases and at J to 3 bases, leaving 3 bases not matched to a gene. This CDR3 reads CATSDYLADYNEQFF. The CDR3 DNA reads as TGTGCCACCAGTGATTATCTAGCGGACTACAATGAGCAGTTCTTC.

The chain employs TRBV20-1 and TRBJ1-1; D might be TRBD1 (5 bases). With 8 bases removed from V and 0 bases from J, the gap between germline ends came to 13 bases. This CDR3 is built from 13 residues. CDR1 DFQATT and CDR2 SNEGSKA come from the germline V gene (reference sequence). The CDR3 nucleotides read TGCAGTCTCTCCGAGACAGTGAACACTGAAGCTTTCTTT. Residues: CSLSETVNTEAFF.

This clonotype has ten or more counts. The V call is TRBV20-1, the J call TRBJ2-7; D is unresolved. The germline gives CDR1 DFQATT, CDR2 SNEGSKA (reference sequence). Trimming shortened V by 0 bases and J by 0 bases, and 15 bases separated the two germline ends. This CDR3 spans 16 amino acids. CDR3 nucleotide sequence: TGCAGTGCTAGAGATCTCTTAAGGGCTAGCTCCTACGAGCAGTACTTC. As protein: CSARDLLRASSYEQYF.

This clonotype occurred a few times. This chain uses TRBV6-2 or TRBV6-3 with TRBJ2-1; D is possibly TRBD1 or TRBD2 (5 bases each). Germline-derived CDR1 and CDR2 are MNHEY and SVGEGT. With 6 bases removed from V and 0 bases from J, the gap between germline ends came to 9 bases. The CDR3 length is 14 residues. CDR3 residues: CASRGDSSYNEQFF. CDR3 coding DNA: TGTGCCAGCAGGGGGGATAGCTCCTACAATGAGCAGTTCTTC.

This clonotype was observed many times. CDR3 in amino acids: CASSTGTEPNYGYTF. As DNA, the CDR3 is TGCGCCAGCAGCACGGGGACAGAACCTAACTATGGCTACACCTTC. V and J are TRBV5-1 and TRBJ1-2; 7 positions match TRBD1. J gave up 0 bases and V 4 bases, and 6 bases lay outside the gene matches. Germline V gene data show CDR1 as SGHRS and CDR2 as YFSETQ. The CDR3 length is 15 residues. Full variable domain (rest looked up from reference TRBV5-1 and TRBJ1-2): KAGVTQTPRYLIKTRGQQVTLSCSPISGHRSVSWYQQTPGQGLQFLFEYFSETQRNKGNFPGRFSGRQFSNSRSEMNVSTLELGDSALYLCASSTGTEPNYGYTFGSGTRLTVV.

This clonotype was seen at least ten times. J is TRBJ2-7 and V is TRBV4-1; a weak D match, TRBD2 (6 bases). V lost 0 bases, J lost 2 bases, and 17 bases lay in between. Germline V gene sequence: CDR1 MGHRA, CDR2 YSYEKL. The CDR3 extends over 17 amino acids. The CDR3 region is CASSQDEGLATAYEQYF. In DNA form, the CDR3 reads TGCGCCAGCAGCCAAGATGAAGGTCTAGCGACCGCCTACGAGCAGTACTTC.

Here the CDR3 reads CASSPGDSGGTQYF. The CDR3 coding sequence is TGCGCCAGCAGCCCTGGTGATAGCGGTGGTACGCAGTATTTT. V usage is TRBV5-1 and J usage is TRBJ2-3, with TRBD2 as a possible D gene (6 bases). Germline V CDR1 and CDR2: SGHRS, YFSETQ. The CDR3 is 14 residues long. V shed 4 bases and J shed 8 bases, with 17 bases lying between them.

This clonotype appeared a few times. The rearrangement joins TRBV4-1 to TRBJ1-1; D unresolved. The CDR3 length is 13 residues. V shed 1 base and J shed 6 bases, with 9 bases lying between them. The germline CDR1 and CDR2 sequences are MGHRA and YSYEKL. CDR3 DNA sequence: TGCGCCAGCAGCCAAGGGTGGATGGCTGAAGCTTTCTTT. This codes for CASSQGWMAEAFF.